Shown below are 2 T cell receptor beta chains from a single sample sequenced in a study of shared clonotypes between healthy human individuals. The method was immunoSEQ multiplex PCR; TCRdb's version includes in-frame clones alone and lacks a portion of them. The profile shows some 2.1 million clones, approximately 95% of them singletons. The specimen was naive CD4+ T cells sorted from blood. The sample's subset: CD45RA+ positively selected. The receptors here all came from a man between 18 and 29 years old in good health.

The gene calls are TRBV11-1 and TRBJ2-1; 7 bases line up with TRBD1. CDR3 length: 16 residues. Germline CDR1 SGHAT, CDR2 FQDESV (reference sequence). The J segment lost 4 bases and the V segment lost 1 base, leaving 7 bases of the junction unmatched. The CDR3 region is CASSLGWDRTYNEQFF. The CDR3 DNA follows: TGTGCCAGCAGCTTAGGTTGGGACAGAACTTACAATGAGCAGTTCTTC.

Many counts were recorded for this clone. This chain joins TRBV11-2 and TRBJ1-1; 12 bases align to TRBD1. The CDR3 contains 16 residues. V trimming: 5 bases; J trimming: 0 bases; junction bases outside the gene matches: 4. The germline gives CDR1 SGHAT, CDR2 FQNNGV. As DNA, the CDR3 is TGTGCCAGCAGCGGCGGGACAGGGGGCCTGAACACTGAAGCTTTCTTT. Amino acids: CASSGGTGGLNTEAFF.